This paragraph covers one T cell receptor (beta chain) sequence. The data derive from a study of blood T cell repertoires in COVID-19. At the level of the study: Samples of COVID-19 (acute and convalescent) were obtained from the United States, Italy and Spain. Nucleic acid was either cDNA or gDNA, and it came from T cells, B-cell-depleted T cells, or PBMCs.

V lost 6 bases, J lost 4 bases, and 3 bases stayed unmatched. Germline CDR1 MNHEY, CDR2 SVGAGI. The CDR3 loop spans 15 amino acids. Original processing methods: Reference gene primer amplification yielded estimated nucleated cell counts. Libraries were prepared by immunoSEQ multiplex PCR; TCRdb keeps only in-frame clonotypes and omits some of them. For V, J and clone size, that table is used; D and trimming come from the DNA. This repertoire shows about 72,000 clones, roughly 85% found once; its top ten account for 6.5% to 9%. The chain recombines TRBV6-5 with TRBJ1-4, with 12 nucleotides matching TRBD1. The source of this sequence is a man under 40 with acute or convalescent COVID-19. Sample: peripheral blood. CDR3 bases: TGTGCCAGCAGGGGACAGGGGGCCGGTAATGAAAAACTGTTTTTT. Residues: CASRGQGAGNEKLFF.